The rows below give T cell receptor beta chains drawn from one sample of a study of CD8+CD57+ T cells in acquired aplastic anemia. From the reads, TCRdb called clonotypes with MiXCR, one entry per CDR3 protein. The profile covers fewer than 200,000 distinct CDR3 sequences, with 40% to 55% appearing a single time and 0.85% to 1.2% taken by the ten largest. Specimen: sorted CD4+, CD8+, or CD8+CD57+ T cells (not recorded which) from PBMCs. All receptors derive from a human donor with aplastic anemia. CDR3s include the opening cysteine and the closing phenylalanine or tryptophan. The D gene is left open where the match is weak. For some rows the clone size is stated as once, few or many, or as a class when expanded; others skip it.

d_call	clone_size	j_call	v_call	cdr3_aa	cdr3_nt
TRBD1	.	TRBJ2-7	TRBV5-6	CASSLGQGGPYEQYF	TGTGCCAGCAGCTTGGGACAGGGCGGGCCCTACGAGCAGTACTTC
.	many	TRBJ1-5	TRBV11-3	CASSLERFSENQPQHF	TGTGCCAGCAGCTTAGAGCGATTCTCGGAGAATCAGCCCCAGCATTTT
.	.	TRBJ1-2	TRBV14	CASSQDWVGDNYGYTF	TGTGCCAGCAGCCAAGATTGGGTGGGGGATAACTATGGCTACACCTTC
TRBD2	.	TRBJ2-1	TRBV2	CASSRGVSSYNEQFF	TGTGCCAGCAGCCGGGGGGTAAGCTCCTACAATGAGCAGTTCTTC
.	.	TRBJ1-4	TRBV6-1	CASAGTPDAGRKLFF	TGTGCCAGCGCCGGGACTCCCGACGCCGGACGCAAACTGTTTTTT
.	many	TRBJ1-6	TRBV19	CASNQQVYNSPLHF	TGTGCCAGTAACCAACAGGTCTATAATTCACCCCTCCACTTT
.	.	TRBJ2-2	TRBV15	CATSRPSKSYTGELFF	TGTGCCACCAGCAGACCCTCCAAGAGCTACACCGGGGAGCTGTTTTTT
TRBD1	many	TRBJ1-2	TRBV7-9	CASSSRRQGDGYTF	TGTGCCAGCAGCTCGCGCCGACAGGGGGATGGCTACACCTTC
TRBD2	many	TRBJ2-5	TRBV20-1	CSAAPGGGRHHQETQYF	TGCAGTGCAGCCCCTGGCGGGGGGCGACATCACCAAGAGACCCAGTACTTC
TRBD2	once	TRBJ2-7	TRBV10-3	CAISESGLAEEQYF	TGTGCCATCAGTGAGTCGGGACTAGCGGAAGAGCAGTACTTC
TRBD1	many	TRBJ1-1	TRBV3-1	CASSQGTGVKTEAFF	TGTGCCAGCAGCCAAGGGACAGGGGTTAAGACTGAAGCTTTCTTT